Presented here are 25 T cell receptor beta chains from one specimen sequenced in a study of blood T cell repertoires in COVID-19 (dated by TCRdb to the early 2020s). Libraries were built with the immunoSEQ multiplex PCR assay. Not all clones reach the TCRdb copy of this immuneACCESS table, which keeps in-frame sequences only. Checked studies attribute under half of the gap to unresolved V genes and leave the rest unexplained. This sample holds roughly 340,000 clones; more than 80% were observed only once. The ten largest clones take up around 1% of the sample. Sequenced sample: PBMCs or T cells enriched from blood (not recorded which). All receptors come from a man between 18 and 29 years old who had recovered from COVID-19.

CDR3 residues: CSASRRERGTEAFF. For the CDR3, the DNA is TGCAGTGCTAGTCGTAGGGAACGAGGGACTGAAGCTTTCTTT. V and J are TRBV20-1 and TRBJ1-1, with no clear D. The length of the CDR3 is 14 residues. The germline CDR1 and CDR2 sequences are DFQATT and SNEGSKA (reference sequence). V was trimmed by 3 bases and J by 5 bases, leaving 16 bases between them.

J is TRBJ2-1 and V is TRBV4-2; D uncertain. This CDR3 region has 14 residues. CDR1 LGHNA and CDR2 YNFKEQ come from the germline V gene. V was trimmed by 4 bases and J by 6 bases, leaving 13 bases between them. CDR3 protein: CASSRDLGGNEQFF. The CDR3 nucleotides are TGTGCCAGCAGCCGAGATCTAGGTGGCAATGAGCAGTTCTTC.

The V call is TRBV19, the J call TRBJ2-2, with D possibly TRBD1 on 6 matching bases. Deletions cut 3 bases from V and 5 bases from J, with 16 bases between. Germline V gives CDR1 LNHDA, CDR2 SQIVND (reference sequence). The CDR3 sequence is 16 residues long. The chain's CDR3 is CASSIPRQVGTGELFF. CDR3 bases: TGTGCCAGTAGTATCCCCCGACAGGTGGGGACCGGGGAGCTGTTTTTT.

J is TRBJ2-7 and V is TRBV10-3; D is possibly TRBD1 (7 bases). Trimming shortened V by 4 bases and J by 3 bases, and 16 bases separated the two germline ends. The CDR3 length is 15 residues. Germline values: CDR1 ENHRY, CDR2 SYGVKD. The CDR3 coding sequence is TGTGCCATCAGTGCATGGGGGGACAGCAACTACGAGCAGTACTTC. This translates into CAISAWGDSNYEQYF.

The rearrangement joins TRBV7-2 to TRBJ2-1, with TRBD1 matching over 8 bases. Germline-derived CDR1 and CDR2 are SGHTA and FQGNSA. This CDR3 is built from 17 residues. Unmatched junction bases numbered 12, after V lost 5 bases and J lost 3 bases. The CDR3 bases are TGTGCCAGCAGCGTAACAAGACAGGGGATGGTCTACAATGAGCAGTTCTTC. Translated, it gives CASSVTRQGMVYNEQFF.

The chain links TRBV5-8 to TRBJ1-6; D is possibly TRBD1 (5 bases). The V end was cut by 2 bases, the J end by 9 bases, with 18 bases between. Germline loops: CDR1 SGHTS, CDR2 YDEGEE. This CDR3 is built from 16 residues. CDR3 nucleotide sequence: TGTGCCAGCAGCTTTGAGTCAGGGTCAATGGGTTCACCCCTCCACTTT. It yields the protein CASSFESGSMGSPLHF.

The V call is TRBV19, the J call TRBJ1-5; 8 positions match TRBD1. J was trimmed by 3 bases and V by 5 bases; bases with no gene match: 9. Germline CDR1 reads LNHDA; CDR2 reads SQIVND (reference sequence). This CDR3 is built from 16 residues. CDR3 sequence: CASSPPDRVSNQPQHF. CDR3 in DNA: TGTGCCAGTAGTCCCCCGGACAGGGTATCCAATCAGCCCCAGCATTTT.

V is TRBV25-1 and J is TRBJ1-2, with D possibly matching TRBD1 (6 bases). Germline V gene sequence: CDR1 MGHDK, CDR2 SYGVNS. Trimming removed 6 bases from V and 2 bases from J, with 16 bases in between. The CDR3 is made up of 15 amino acids. The CDR3 coding sequence is TGTGCCAGCAGGAAGACAGGCTCCCAGAACTATGGCTACACCTTC. Translation: CASRKTGSQNYGYTF.

The V call is TRBV6-1, the J call TRBJ2-4; 7 nucleotides align to TRBD1. Germline V gene sequence: CDR1 MNHNS, CDR2 SASEGT. The CDR3 sequence is 16 residues long. The J segment lost 2 bases and the V segment lost 3 bases, leaving 7 bases of the junction unmatched. The CDR3 reads CASSEARGKTKNIQYF. Written as DNA, the CDR3 is TGTGCCAGCAGTGAGGCCAGGGGGAAAACCAAAAACATTCAGTACTTC.

The chain links TRBV4-2 to TRBJ2-7, with 10 nucleotides matching TRBD2. This CDR3 is 17 amino acids long. The J segment lost 2 bases and the V segment lost 3 bases, leaving 10 bases of the junction unmatched. Germline-derived CDR1 and CDR2 are LGHNA and YNFKEQ. In DNA form, the CDR3 reads TGTGCCAGCAGCCAGGAGAGTGGAACTAGCGGGACCTACGAGCAGTACTTC. Translated: CASSQESGTSGTYEQYF.

This clone has a single count. The chain has TRBV10-3 and TRBJ2-3, with TRBD2 matching 9 bases. V lost 5 bases and J lost 0; bases outside the gene matches: 18. Germline values: CDR1 ENHRY, CDR2 SYGVKD. The CDR3 spans 20 residues. This CDR3 reads CAISKLASGANFPSTDTQYF. CDR3 sequence (DNA): TGTGCCATCAGTAAATTGGCTAGCGGGGCCAATTTTCCTAGCACAGATACGCAGTATTTT.

This clone appeared a few times. The V gene is TRBV18, the J gene TRBJ1-2, with no clear D. Trimming took 3 bases from V and 8 from J, leaving 10 bases between them. The CDR3 sequence is 12 residues long. Germline V gene sequence: CDR1 KGHSH, CDR2 LQKENI. The CDR3, as DNA: TGTGCCAGCTCACCCACAGTCGACGGCTACACCTTC. It is translated as CASSPTVDGYTF. Filled out from reference TRBV18 and TRBJ1-2, the complete variable domain reads NAGVMQNPRHLVRRRGQEARLRCSPMKGHSHVYWYRQLPEEGLKFMVYLQKENIIDESGMPKERFSAEFPKEGPSILRIQQVVRGDSAAYFCASSPTVDGYTFGSGTRLTVV.

This clone was recorded only once. The chain has TRBV6-2 or TRBV6-3 and TRBJ1-2; maybe TRBD1 (5 bases). Germline-derived CDR1 and CDR2 are MNHEY and SVGEGT. The CDR3 sequence is 14 residues long. Trimming pared 2 bases from V and 4 bases from J, leaving 11 bases between. The CDR3 DNA sequence: TGTGCCAGCAGTTACAAGGGGCCGGGCTATGGCTACACCTTC. Protein sequence: CASSYKGPGYGYTF.

This clone was counted once. The V gene is TRBV4-1, the J gene TRBJ2-7; the match to TRBD2 covers 13 bases. Germline lookup yields CDR1 MGHRA and CDR2 YSYEKL. This CDR3 contains 16 residues. V dropped 3 bases and J dropped 2; count of bases not matched to a gene: 4. The CDR3 coding sequence is TGCGCCAGCAGCCACCGGGGACTAGCGGGAACCTACGAGCAGTACTTC. It translates to CASSHRGLAGTYEQYF.

V gene TRBV19 combines with J gene TRBJ2-1, with D possibly TRBD1 on 5 matching bases. CDR1 LNHDA and CDR2 SQIVND come from the germline V gene (reference sequence). The CDR3 extends over 15 amino acids. Trimming cost V 6 bases and J 4 bases, with 16 bases left between them. CDR3 amino acids: CASRKDIFPYNEQFF. The CDR3 DNA reads TGTGCCAGTAGGAAGGACATTTTCCCTTACAATGAGCAGTTCTTC.

In this sample, this clone turned up many times. This chain connects TRBV14 to TRBJ2-7; 7 bases are a match to TRBD1. In germline, CDR1 is SGHDN, CDR2 FVKESK. The CDR3 runs to 13 residues. J lost 9 bases, V lost 2 bases, and 7 bases had no gene match. CDR3 loop: CASSQTAGTAQYF. DNA of the CDR3: TGTGCCAGCAGCCAAACAGCCGGGACAGCGCAGTACTTC.

The genes are TRBV27 and TRBJ2-7, with a tentative D call TRBD2 (5 bases). The CDR3 contains 16 residues. CDR1 is MNHEY and CDR2 is SMNVEV in the germline V gene (reference sequence). Trimming took 3 bases from V and 6 from J, leaving 21 bases between them. In DNA form, the CDR3 reads TGTGCCAGCAGTTTGTCGAGGGTCCCCCATCCTGGCGAGCAGTACTTC. It encodes CASSLSRVPHPGEQYF.

The chain employs TRBV28 and TRBJ2-4; 9 bases are a match to TRBD1. The J segment lost 0 bases and the V segment lost 5 bases, leaving 20 bases of the junction unmatched. The CDR3 sequence is 21 residues long. The V gene's germline CDR1 is MDHEN and CDR2 SYDVKM. This chain's CDR3 is CASSPLPGTGLLELAKNIQYF. In nucleotides, the CDR3 is TGTGCCAGCAGTCCCCTTCCCGGGACAGGGTTACTGGAACTAGCCAAAAACATTCAGTACTTC. The entire variable domain, with the rest obtained from reference TRBV28 and TRBJ2-4, is as follows: DVKVTQSSRYLVKRTGEKVFLECVQDMDHENMFWYRQDPGLGLRLIYFSYDVKMKEKGDIPEGYSVSREKKERFSLILESASTNQTSMYLCASSPLPGTGLLELAKNIQYFGAGTRLSVL.

This clone was counted between two and nine times. In the same sample, other DNA sequences code for this CDR3. This rearrangement joins TRBV2 to TRBJ2-7; 7 positions agree with TRBD1. Germline CDR1 reads SNHLY; CDR2 reads FYNNEI. V shed 6 bases, J shed 0 bases, and the junction held 5 bases outside the gene matches. This CDR3 comprises 14 residues. The DNA of the CDR3 is TGTGCCAGCAGGGGGACAGTGAGCTCCTACGAGCAGTACTTC. Residues: CASRGTVSSYEQYF.

Regarding this clone: Other DNA variants within this sample encode the same CDR3. This chain connects TRBV3-1 (or the pseudogene TRBV3-2) to TRBJ2-5; D is perhaps TRBD1 (6 bases). Trimming removed 1 base from V and 2 bases from J, with 11 bases in between. The CDR3 is 15 residues long. The germline CDR1 and CDR2 sequences are LGHDT and YNNKEL (reference sequence). The CDR3 nucleotides are TGTGCCAGCAGCCAAGGCTCAGGGACACAAGAGACCCAGTACTTC. It yields the protein CASSQGSGTQETQYF.

The rearrangement links TRBV7-2 to TRBJ2-3, with a possible D match to TRBD2 (5 bases). The germline V gene encodes CDR1 SGHTA and CDR2 FQGNSA. The CDR3 loop spans 15 amino acids. V lost 3 bases and J lost 5, with 15 bases in between. The CDR3 DNA is TGTGCCAGCAGCTTGGGTCTAGCCGGTGGAGATACGCAGTATTTT. It encodes CASSLGLAGGDTQYF.

The J gene is TRBJ2-6, the V gene TRBV28; TRBD1 agrees at 8 bases. Germline-derived CDR1 and CDR2 are MDHEN and SYDVKM. The V gene end was trimmed by 3 bases and the J gene end by 1 base; junction bases not matched to a gene: 8. The CDR3 runs 18 residues. In nucleotides, the CDR3 is TGTGCCAGCAGTTTCCGACAGGGGAAGGGGTCTGGGGCCAACGTCCTGACTTTC. Translated: CASSFRQGKGSGANVLTF.

The CDR3 nucleotides are TGTGCCAGCAGCGCAACAGGGGCGGGGAACACTGAAGCTTTCTTT. Protein: CASSATGAGNTEAFF. This sequence joins TRBV7-3 and TRBJ1-1; TRBD1 aligns across 7 bases. The CDR3 length is 15 residues. Per the germline V gene, CDR1 is SGHTA and CDR2 is FQGTGA. V lost 5 bases, J lost 1 base, and 7 bases stayed unmatched. The full variable domain, in which reference TRBV7-3 and TRBJ1-1 provide the parts outside the CDR3, is GAGVSQTPSNKVTEKGKYVELRCDPISGHTALYWYRQSLGQGPEFLIYFQGTGAADDSGLPNDRFFAVRPEGSVSTLKIQRTERGDSAVYLCASSATGAGNTEAFFGQGTRLTVV.

Of note for this clone: A read error may be the cause here, since a much bigger clone is one base away. The chain carries TRBV7-9 and TRBJ2-7; D not resolved. This CDR3 has 14 residues. Deletions cut 1 base from V and 1 base from J, with 8 bases between. The germline V gene has CDR1 SEHNR and CDR2 FQNEAQ (reference sequence). The CDR3: CASSLDGGSYEQYF. CDR3 nucleotide sequence: TGTGCCAGCAGCTTAGATGGCGGATCCTACGAGCAGTACTTC.

V usage is TRBV28 and J usage is TRBJ1-2, with D possibly TRBD1 on 6 matching bases. This CDR3 has 15 residues. CDR1 and CDR2 (germline): MDHEN, SYDVKM. The V end lost 7 bases, the J end lost 7 bases, and 22 bases lay between the germline ends. CDR3 nucleotide sequence: TGTGCCAGCACCCCAGCTACGGGGGCGGGGGTTGGCTACACCTTC. Translation: CASTPATGAGVGYTF.